One and the same sample provided the 16 T cell receptor beta chains below, sequenced in a study of Graves' ophthalmopathy and Graves' hyperthyroidism. The TCR beta CDR3 regions underwent amplification from RNA transcripts. HTBI primers were employed in first-round RT-PCR, then a second-round multiplex PCR followed. TCRdb fed the multiplex PCR reads into MiXCR, producing one record per CDR3 protein. Among about 620,000 distinct CDR3 sequences listed, about 24% were seen once. The sample comprised peripheral blood. The receptor source for this set is a woman under 30 with stable Graves' hyperthyroidism. Some clones in this sample may be carry-over from other donors' samples.

This clonotype was found a few times. The chain couples TRBV28 to TRBJ2-7; TRBD1 or TRBD2 may be the D gene (6 bases each). Germline V lookup: CDR1 MDHEN, CDR2 SYDVKM. The CDR3 sequence is 16 residues long. V gave up 1 base and J gave up 2 bases, with 15 bases separating them. CDR3 sequence: CASSLLGGQPTYEQYF. In nucleotides, the CDR3 is TGTGCCAGCAGTTTATTGGGAGGACAGCCTACCTACGAGCAGTACTTC. Full variable domain (rest looked up from reference TRBV28 and TRBJ2-7): DVKVTQSSRYLVKRTGEKVFLECVQDMDHENMFWYRQDPGLGLRLIYFSYDVKMKEKGDIPEGYSVSREKKERFSLILESASTNQTSMYLCASSLLGGQPTYEQYFGPGTRLTVT.

This clonotype was recorded many times. The CDR3 DNA sequence: TGTGCCAGCAGCACGACAGGGAATGAGCAGTACTTC. It yields the protein CASSTTGNEQYF. This chain links TRBV9 with TRBJ2-7, with 7 bases that match TRBD1. CDR1 and CDR2 from the germline V gene are SGDLS and YYNGEE. With 4 bases clipped from V and 7 bases from J, the junction kept 5 bases outside the gene matches. The CDR3 length is 12 residues.

The rearrangement uses TRBV6-1 and TRBJ1-2, with 8 positions matching TRBD1. Germline CDR1 is MNHNS and CDR2 is SASEGT. This CDR3 spans 14 amino acids. Trimming cost V 2 bases and J 4 bases; bases outside gene matches: 3. As DNA, the CDR3 is TGTGCCAGCAGTGAAAACCAGGGGGCCTATGGCTACACCTTC. The encoded protein is CASSENQGAYGYTF.

This clonotype was found many times. The CDR3 bases are TGTGCCAGTCTAGTGGGGGGGAGACCTGGTTTCTTT. It is translated as CASLVGGRPGFF. The chain is built from TRBV2 and TRBJ1-1; D may be TRBD1 (5 bases). The CDR3 is 12 amino acids. V was cut by 9 bases and J by 13 bases, with 21 bases left in between. Germline V CDR1 and CDR2: SNHLY, FYNNEI.

V and J are TRBV12-3 or TRBV12-4 and TRBJ2-7, with D perhaps matching TRBD1 (6 bases). CDR3 length: 14 amino acids. Trimming cost V 1 base and J 6 bases, with 13 bases left between them. In DNA, the CDR3 is TGTGCCAGCAGTTTAGGGGGGCCGCCGTCCGAGCAGTACTTC. Protein: CASSLGGPPSEQYF.

J is TRBJ2-5 and V is TRBV4-2; 7 bases are a match to TRBD2. This CDR3 contains 17 residues. Germline V gene sequence: CDR1 LGHNA, CDR2 YNFKEQ. V was clipped by 0 bases and J by 10 bases; unmatched bases: 17. The CDR3 nucleotides read TGTGCCAGCAGCCAAGAGGCTGCGGGGGAACTAAGAGATATCCAGTACTTC. Translating gives CASSQEAAGELRDIQYF.

The chain is built from TRBV6-1 and TRBJ2-7; D gene uncertain. The CDR3 loop spans 13 amino acids. V gave up 4 bases and J gave up 4 bases, with 11 bases separating them. Germline CDR1 MNHNS, CDR2 SASEGT. For the CDR3, the DNA is TGTGCCAGCAGTGGCCACATCCTGTACGAGCAGTACTTC. This translates into CASSGHILYEQYF.

The chain has TRBV28 and TRBJ1-1, with D uncertain. The CDR3 is 12 residues long. V shed 6 bases and J shed 6 bases, with 11 bases lying between them. Germline lookup yields CDR1 MDHEN and CDR2 SYDVKM. CDR3 nucleotide sequence: TGTGCCAGCAGAATAGGGCGTGCTGAAGCTTTCTTT. Protein product: CASRIGRAEAFF. Variable domain in full (rest from reference TRBV28 and TRBJ1-1): DVKVTQSSRYLVKRTGEKVFLECVQDMDHENMFWYRQDPGLGLRLIYFSYDVKMKEKGDIPEGYSVSREKKERFSLILESASTNQTSMYLCASRIGRAEAFFGQGTRLTVV.

This clonotype has at least ten counts. This rearrangement joins TRBV19 to TRBJ2-5; 8 bases map to TRBD2. Germline assignment: CDR1 LNHDA and CDR2 SQIVND (reference sequence). There are 14 residues in the CDR3. V was clipped by 5 bases and J by 7 bases; unmatched bases: 9. For the CDR3, the DNA is TGTGCCAGTAGTCAAACAAGCAGCGGGGGGACCCAGTACTTC. Its protein is CASSQTSSGGTQYF.

V gene TRBV12-3 or TRBV12-4 combines with J gene TRBJ2-7; 12 bases line up with TRBD2. The junction had 17 bases not matched to a gene; V was cut back by 3 bases and J by 5 bases. The CDR3 sequence is 19 residues long. CDR3 amino acids: CASSFRTSGVPYTADEQYF. The CDR3 nucleotides are TGTGCCAGCAGTTTCCGGACTAGCGGGGTCCCATATACGGCCGACGAGCAGTACTTC.

In its sample, this clonotype was seen many times. V is TRBV19 and J is TRBJ1-5; TRBD1 aligns across 9 bases. The CDR3 totals 16 residues. The germline gives CDR1 LNHDA, CDR2 SQIVND (reference sequence). V was clipped by 3 bases and J by 2 bases; unmatched bases: 5. For the CDR3, the DNA is TGTGCCAGTAGTATTAACAGGGGGCCAGGCAATCAGCCCCAGCATTTT. It translates to CASSINRGPGNQPQHF. The full variable domain, in which reference TRBV19 and TRBJ1-5 provide the parts outside the CDR3, is DGGITQSPKYLFRKEGQNVTLSCEQNLNHDAMYWYRQDPGQGLRLIYYSQIVNDFQKGDIAEGYSVSREKKESFPLTVTSAQKNPTAFYLCASSINRGPGNQPQHFGDGTRLSIL.

J is TRBJ1-1 and V is TRBV12-3 or TRBV12-4; the D gene is possibly TRBD1 (5 bases). The CDR3 has 13 residues. With 3 bases removed from V and 8 bases from J, the gap between germline ends came to 13 bases. Here the CDR3 DNA reads TGTGCCAGCAGTTTTGGGGGGGTTAGGGAAGCTTTCTTT. Translated, it gives CASSFGGVREAFF.

This clonotype occurred a few times. V usage is TRBV7-2 and J usage is TRBJ1-1; D is unclear. V lost 7 bases, J lost 0 bases, and 9 bases lay in between. This CDR3 is 13 amino acids long. CDR1 and CDR2 from the germline V gene are SGHTA and FQGNSA. CDR3 sequence (DNA): TGTGCCAGCACCCTGGGCTTGAACACTGAAGCTTTCTTT. This translates into CASTLGLNTEAFF.

The chain is built from TRBV6-5 and TRBJ2-2; TRBD1 matches at 8 bases. After removal of 4 bases from V and 4 bases from J, the junction contained 8 bases not matched to a gene. Germline CDR1 and CDR2: MNHEY and SVGAGI. CDR3 length: 16 amino acids. The CDR3 sequence is CASSSRTGRTTGELFF. For the CDR3, the DNA is TGTGCCAGCAGTTCCCGGACAGGGCGGACCACCGGGGAGCTGTTTTTT.

This clonotype has ten or more counts. V is TRBV6-1 and J is TRBJ1-1; possibly TRBD1 for D (5 bases). CDR3 length: 13 residues. Germline-derived CDR1 and CDR2 are MNHNS and SASEGT. V was clipped by 4 bases and J by 3 bases, with 9 bases between them. DNA for the CDR3: TGTGCCAGCAGTGTAGTAGGGGACACTGAAGCTTTCTTT. Protein sequence: CASSVVGDTEAFF.

This clonotype occurred many times. The V and J genes are TRBV20-1 and TRBJ2-6; unclear D gene. Germline CDR1 is DFQATT and CDR2 is SNEGSKA (reference sequence). CDR3 size: 14 residues. V lost 2 bases, J lost 1 base, and 6 bases lay in between. CDR3 sequence (DNA): TGCAGTGCTAGAAAGACGTCTGGGGCCAACGTCCTGACTTTC. Translated: CSARKTSGANVLTF.